A selection of T cell receptor beta chains follows, all from one sample in a study of blood T cells in healthy people across ages. TCRdb passed the 5' RACE reads through MiXCR, listing each CDR3 protein once. The sample comprises 700,000 or so distinct CDR3 sequences, roughly 20% of which are singletons, and around 21% rests with the top ten. Specimen: blood. Every receptor here comes from a man aged 70-80 years in good health. CDR3s leave out the opening cysteine and the closing phenylalanine or tryptophan. Each record gives: D gene, J gene, V gene, CDR3 length, CDR3 protein. A D gene is named only where the DNA matches it firmly.

TRBD2,TRBJ2-1,TRBV6-2/TRBV6-3,13,ASSYGTSGNNEQF
TRBD1,TRBJ2-7,TRBV12-3/TRBV12-4,12,ASTRGTGFFVQY
NA,TRBJ2-6,TRBV6-1,14,ASSVISVSGANVLT
TRBD2,TRBJ2-1,TRBV10-3,13,AIRAAGDSYNEQF
NA,TRBJ2-7,TRBV20-1,12,SARDTADYYEQY
TRBD2,TRBJ2-3,TRBV7-2,14,ASSLARGEGMVTQY
TRBD1,TRBJ2-3,TRBV12-3/TRBV12-4,14,AGSKGTGGYTDTQY
NA,TRBJ1-3,TRBV5-5,12,ASSTDPSGNTIY
NA,TRBJ2-5,TRBV6-6,14,ASSYPVGVVGETQY
NA,TRBJ2-3,TRBV7-9,15,ASSLGATGSRTDTQY